This T cell receptor (beta chain) emerged from a study of blood T cell repertoires in COVID-19. Study-level background: The United States, Italy and Spain were the sources of the acute and convalescent COVID-19 samples. PBMCs, B-cell-depleted T cells, or T cells provided the cDNA or gDNA that made up the material.

Here immunoSEQ multiplex PCR was the method, and the copy in TCRdb shows in-frame clones only, minus some. The data show around 120,000 clones, just over 85% seen once. V lost 6 bases to trimming and J lost 5 bases, with 18 bases between them. This CDR3 spans 14 amino acids. Germline values: CDR1 SGHDT, CDR2 YYEEEE. The origin of this receptor is a woman aged 45 to 65 with active or convalescent COVID-19. V and J are TRBV5-6 and TRBJ2-7; D is possibly TRBD2 (6 bases). Sequenced sample: peripheral blood. Here the CDR3 reads CASTAAGMVNEQYF. CDR3 DNA: TGTGCCAGCACCGCCGCGGGGATGGTAAACGAGCAGTACTTC. The full variable domain, its missing parts supplied by reference TRBV5-6 and TRBJ2-7, is DAGVTQSPTHLIKTRGQQVTLRCSPKSGHDTVSWYQQALGQGPQFIFQYYEEEERQRGNFPDRFSGHQFPNYSSELNVNALLLGDSALYLCASTAAGMVNEQYFGPGTRLTVT.